What follows is one T cell receptor beta chain and its context. This clone came up a few times. Its antigen target is currently unknown. No quality values exist for individual bases; no much larger clone is one base distant. This entry is derived from a study of blood T cell repertoires in COVID-19 (dated by TCRdb to 2019 to 2021). As for the study more broadly: Samples covering the acute and convalescent phases of COVID-19 were provided by collaborators in the United States, Italy and Spain. The material from the prospective study consisted of cDNA or gDNA derived from T cells, B-cell-depleted T cells, or PBMCs. Deeply sampled blood TCRbeta repertoires from subjects exposed to, actively infected with, or recovered from COVID-19 were included in the dataset. The repertoires were released in a freely available public database meant as a resource for research on the immune response to SARS-CoV-2. The samples were drawn from two sources: the first 160 participants of the ongoing ImmuneRACE study, and 1,000 to 1,500 subjects contributed by 6 global collaborators. Nearly every sample came with metadata listing a de-identified subject ID, COVID-19 status, age in years and sex. HLA class I and class II types, where available, came from metadata supplied by the sample provider rather than from assay-based typing. General findings and caveats noted by the study authors: How much clinical and demographic metadata was included differed by source and by participant, and the metadata was provided uncurated.

Collaborating institutions collected whole blood in K2EDTA tubes following their own protocols. Collaborator samples were shipped for TCRbeta analysis as frozen whole blood, isolated PBMCs, or DNA extracted from either sample type. Measured from the cysteine to the phenylalanine, the CDR3 is 14 residues long. Only the CDR3 part of the read is kept: 42 bases, read in frame from the first base. The germline V and J ends show losses of 5 bases and 8 bases respectively, and no gene match explains 10 bases of the junction. CDR1 and CDR2 (SGHTA, FQGTGA) derive from the germline V gene. TCRbeta CDR3 regions were amplified from genomic DNA using the immunoSEQ Assay, a bias-controlled multiplex PCR. Per the original workflow: The number of nucleated cells in each sample was estimated from the amplification of reference gene primers within the assay. Sequence reads were collapsed and filtered to measure the absolute abundance of every unique TCRbeta CDR3 rearrangement. For each sample, productive Simpson clonality was calculated as the square root of Simpson's diversity index across productive rearrangements. TCRdb mirrors the immuneACCESS table, restricted to in-frame sequences. Some clones are absent from its copies; in checked studies, under half trace to an unresolved V gene, and the reason for the others is unknown. The V and J calls and clone size were taken over from that table, and D and trimming were inferred from the DNA. This sample gives 95,000 to 150,000 clones in total; around 81% of them show up just once. The top ten hold around 11% of the sample.

The specimen was peripheral blood. This sequence originates from a man between 60 and 70 years old with acute or convalescent COVID-19. The receptor chain draws on TRBV7-3 and TRBJ2-3; 7 junctional bases match TRBD2. The DNA is TGTGCCAGCAGCCCGGTCGCGGGAGCCGCTACGCAGTATTTT. Translation gives CASSPVAGAATQYF.